This record looks at one T cell receptor (beta chain) sequence and its context. This sample is drawn from a study of T cell changes during pregnancy in multiple sclerosis. TCRdb keeps only in-frame clones here, not all; method: immunoSEQ multiplex PCR. The data show some 37,000 clones, 89% seen once. The TCR comes from a female donor with multiple sclerosis, enrolled in a pregnancy study. Source: CD8+ T cells from peripheral blood mononuclear cells, taken in the third trimester of pregnancy.

The CDR3 region is CASTNGNSEEQFF. Here the CDR3 DNA reads TGTGCCAGCACCAACGGGAACTCTGAGGAGCAGTTCTTC. V is TRBV6-5 and J is TRBJ2-1; TRBD2 is a possible D gene (5 bases). Trimming pared 7 bases from V and 10 bases from J, leaving 17 bases between. The CDR3 has 13 residues. Germline CDR1 MNHEY, CDR2 SVGAGI.